This TCR beta chain was sequenced in a study of technical replicates of blood from a few donors. The assay was immunoSEQ multiplex PCR, and TCRdb's table has in-frame clones only and misses some. The sample contains roughly 13,000 clones, around 95% of which appear only once. There are 17 residues in the CDR3. From germline, CDR1 is MNHEY and CDR2 SMNVEV (reference sequence). The ends were cut back, 5 bases at V and 0 bases at J, with 17 bases in the middle. The sequence derives from a human donor in good health. This chain connects TRBV27 to TRBJ2-1; weak D call: TRBD1 (6 bases). The sequenced sample was PBMCs. CDR3 sequence reads: CASSLTGSPRSYNEQFF. The CDR3 nucleotides are TGTGCCAGCAGTCTTACAGGGTCCCCCCGCTCCTACAATGAGCAGTTCTTC.